These 23 T cell receptor beta chains share one sample of origin, sequenced in a study of CD8 T cells in Susac syndrome. RNA, at roughly 0.5 to 1 ug, was reverse transcribed with random hexamers. TCRdb itself ran the immunoSEQ multiplex PCR reads through MiXCR, one entry per CDR3 protein. The table records about 150,000 distinct CDR3 sequences, 80% to 95% of them present only once. Sequencing was done on a sample of CD4+ T cells from PBMCs. The receptors derive from a human donor with multiple sclerosis.

This chain uses TRBV6-1 with TRBJ2-2; no definite D call. V dropped 8 bases and J dropped 0 bases, with 10 bases sitting between them. The CDR3 has 14 amino acids. In germline, CDR1 is MNHNS, CDR2 SASEGT. The DNA of the CDR3 is TGTGCCAGCTCCGGAGTTACGAACACCGGGGAGCTGTTTTTT. This encodes CASSGVTNTGELFF.

This chain connects TRBV12-3 or TRBV12-4 to TRBJ2-2; D is ambiguous. V dropped 6 bases and J dropped 0 bases, with 17 bases sitting between them. This CDR3 is built from 17 residues. CDR3: CASSSALVVANTGELFF. The CDR3 DNA reads as TGTGCCAGCAGCTCCGCTCTTGTGGTTGCGAACACCGGGGAGCTGTTTTTT.

This sequence joins TRBV12-3 or TRBV12-4 and TRBJ2-3, with 7 nucleotides matching TRBD1. The CDR3 has 15 amino acids. The junction had 10 bases not matched to a gene; V was cut back by 8 bases and J by 2 bases. The CDR3 DNA reads TGTGCCAGCTCCAGAGTGGGACAGTTCACAGATACGCAGTATTTT. This encodes CASSRVGQFTDTQYF.

The gene calls are TRBV6-1 and TRBJ2-7; D remains unclear. Germline V lookup: CDR1 MNHNS, CDR2 SASEGT. V lost 2 bases, J lost 6 bases, and 5 bases lay in between. The CDR3 has 11 residues. CDR3 protein: CASSELREQYF. CDR3 in DNA: TGTGCCAGCAGTGAATTGCGCGAGCAGTACTTC.

The chain has TRBV12-3 or TRBV12-4 and TRBJ2-7, with TRBD2 matching over 9 bases. V shed 6 bases and J 6 bases; nucleotides not matched to a gene: 3. The CDR3 extends over 12 amino acids. The CDR3 coding sequence is TGTGCCAGCAGGCCAGCGGGAGGCGAGCAGTACTTC. Protein: CASRPAGGEQYF.

This rearrangement joins TRBV30 to TRBJ2-5; unclear D gene. Between the trimmed V and J ends, which lost 0 bases and 5 bases, there was a span of 7 bases. The CDR3 contains 12 residues. In germline, CDR1 is GTSNPN, CDR2 SVGIG (reference sequence). CDR3 sequence reads: CAWSVRAETQYF. In DNA form, the CDR3 reads TGTGCCTGGAGTGTACGAGCGGAGACCCAGTACTTC. The full variable domain, with the rest looked up from reference TRBV30 and TRBJ2-5, is SQTIHQWPATLVQPVGSPLSLECTVEGTSNPNLYWYRQAAGRGLQLLFYSVGIGQISSEVPQNLSASRPQDRQFILSSKKLLLSDSGFYLCAWSVRAETQYFGPGTRLLVL.

The CDR3 DNA reads as TGCAGTGCTCCTGACAGGGAGTACAATGAGCAGTTCTTC. The encoded protein is CSAPDREYNEQFF. The chain is built from TRBV20-1 and TRBJ2-1; 7 bases are a match to TRBD1. The CDR3 is made up of 13 amino acids. Germline V CDR1 and CDR2: DFQATT, SNEGSKA (reference sequence). Trimming at V came to 5 bases and at J to 4 bases, leaving 5 bases not matched to a gene.

The chain employs TRBV6-2 or TRBV6-3 and TRBJ1-2; no definite D call. Trimming removed 4 bases at V and 7 bases at J, with 7 bases between. This CDR3 is built from 11 residues. The germline V gene encodes CDR1 MNHEY and CDR2 SVGEGT. DNA of the CDR3: TGTGCCAGCAGTTCGAGAATTGGCTACACCTTC. Translating gives CASSSRIGYTF.

The V gene is TRBV4-2, the J gene TRBJ1-2; D possibly corresponds to TRBD1 (5 bases). CDR3 length: 15 residues. Germline V gene lookup returns CDR1 LGHNA and CDR2 YNFKEQ. V was cut by 4 bases and J by 8 bases, with 20 bases left in between. The CDR3: CASSPGLELGLGYTF. CDR3 DNA sequence: TGTGCCAGCAGCCCAGGTCTCGAACTGGGGCTGGGCTACACCTTC.

The rearrangement uses TRBV30 and TRBJ1-5; a possible D gene is TRBD1 (5 bases). This CDR3 has 13 amino acids. Germline V lookup: CDR1 GTSNPN, CDR2 SVGIG (reference sequence). Trimming cost V 0 bases and J 5 bases, with 8 bases left between them. Here the CDR3 DNA reads TGTGCCTGGAGTGTACGGGGCCATCAGCCCCAGCATTTT. It yields the protein CAWSVRGHQPQHF. Combining the CDR3 with reference TRBV30 and TRBJ1-5 gives the whole variable domain SQTIHQWPATLVQPVGSPLSLECTVEGTSNPNLYWYRQAAGRGLQLLFYSVGIGQISSEVPQNLSASRPQDRQFILSSKKLLLSDSGFYLCAWSVRGHQPQHFGDGTRLSIL.

In the case of this clonotype: One end of the junction varies from germline; a read error may be responsible. This rearrangement joins TRBV5-4 to TRBJ1-1, with unresolved D. Germline V CDR1 and CDR2: SGHNT, YYREEE (reference sequence). The CDR3 loop spans 14 amino acids. The CDR3 nucleotides read TGTGCCAGCAGCTCAAAGACGGGATACACTGAAGTTTTCTTT. Translating it yields CASSSKTGYTEVFF.

J is TRBJ2-3 and V is TRBV7-9; D unresolved. Per germline, CDR1 SEHNR and CDR2 FQNEAQ (reference sequence). The CDR3 consists of 14 residues. V was pared by 3 bases and J by 0 bases, with 7 bases between. In DNA form, the CDR3 reads TGTGCCAGCAGCTTGAGGCTTAGCACAGATACGCAGTATTTT. Its protein is CASSLRLSTDTQYF.

V is TRBV24-1 and J is TRBJ2-2; 9 bases fit TRBD1. CDR3 size: 16 residues. Germline V gives CDR1 KGHDR, CDR2 SFDVKD. The ends lost 0 bases at V and 7 bases at J; junction bases unmatched: 5. DNA of the CDR3: TGTGCCACCAGTGATTTGGGGACAGGGTTTGACGGGGAGCTGTTTTTT. Translating gives CATSDLGTGFDGELFF.

This sequence joins TRBV20-1 and TRBJ2-7, with TRBD1 matching 8 bases. Germline loops: CDR1 DFQATT, CDR2 SNEGSKA (reference sequence). J lost 4 bases, V lost 3 bases, and 11 bases had no gene match. This CDR3 spans 15 amino acids. The CDR3 reads CSASSPWQGAYEQYF. The CDR3 coding sequence is TGCAGTGCTAGTAGTCCGTGGCAGGGGGCGTACGAGCAGTACTTC.

This clonotype has only one observation. The chain uses TRBV5-1 and TRBJ2-7; perhaps TRBD2 as D (6 bases). Germline CDR1 SGHRS, CDR2 YFSETQ. The V gene lost 0 bases and the J gene lost 1 base, with 8 bases spanning the gap. The length of the CDR3 is 14 residues. The CDR3 DNA is TGCGCCAGCAGCTTGGAAGGACTATCCTACGAGCAGTACTTC. Its translation: CASSLEGLSYEQYF.

The table lists this clonotype with a few counts. For the CDR3, the DNA is TGTGCCAGCAGTGATAATCGGGGGGAGCAGTTCTTC. Protein: CASSDNRGEQFF. V gene TRBV25-1 combines with J gene TRBJ2-1; perhaps TRBD2 as D (6 bases). This CDR3 region has 12 residues. V lost 3 bases and J 10 bases, leaving 10 bases between the germline ends. The V gene's germline CDR1 is MGHDK and CDR2 SYGVNS.

This chain links TRBV5-1 with TRBJ1-1; D call uncertain. This CDR3 has 15 residues. Trimming removed 0 bases from V and 3 bases from J, with 12 bases in between. Germline V gene lookup returns CDR1 SGHRS and CDR2 YFSETQ. CDR3 region: CASSLGNTFDTEAFF. Written as DNA, the CDR3 is TGCGCCAGCAGCTTGGGTAACACCTTTGACACTGAAGCTTTCTTT.

The chain combines TRBV20-1 with TRBJ1-6, with D unclear. The V gene's germline CDR1 is DFQATT and CDR2 SNEGSKA (reference sequence). The CDR3 runs 14 residues. Trimming took 2 bases from V and 9 from J, leaving 14 bases between them. Written as DNA, the CDR3 is TGCAGTGCTAGATATGCGGGTACTCGTTCACCCCTCCACTTT. Encoded protein: CSARYAGTRSPLHF.

J is TRBJ1-4 and V is TRBV6-6; 9 positions agree with TRBD1. CDR1 is MNHNY, CDR2 SVGAGI, per germline (reference sequence). This CDR3 has 15 residues. V lost 6 bases to trimming and J lost 6 bases; unmatched junction nucleotides: 8. The CDR3 here is CASRITTGGDEKLFF. CDR3 bases: TGTGCCAGCAGGATTACGACAGGGGGAGATGAAAAACTGTTTTTT.

The chain uses TRBV6-1 and TRBJ1-5, with 9 bases matching TRBD1. The V gene's germline CDR1 is MNHNS and CDR2 SASEGT. The J segment lost 0 bases and the V segment lost 6 bases, leaving 9 bases of the junction unmatched. The CDR3 runs 17 residues. CDR3 bases: TGTGCCAGCAGGCCGGGACAGGGAAGACCTAGCAATCAGCCCCAGCATTTT. Its translation: CASRPGQGRPSNQPQHF.

The chain carries TRBV28 and TRBJ1-1; TRBD1 is a possible D gene (6 bases). Trimming took 5 bases from V and 1 from J, leaving 14 bases between them. Germline V CDR1 and CDR2: MDHEN, SYDVKM. The CDR3 length is 15 residues. CDR3 sequence reads: CASSPTRTENTEAFF. The CDR3 nucleotides read TGTGCCAGCAGTCCGACACGGACAGAGAACACTGAAGCTTTCTTT.

This clonotype appeared a single time. V and J are TRBV7-2 and TRBJ2-7, with D unclear. V lost 5 bases and J lost 2, with 7 bases in between. The germline V gene has CDR1 SGHTA and CDR2 FQGNSA. CDR3 length equals 12 residues. The chain's CDR3 is CASSKPTYEQYF. The DNA for the CDR3 is TGTGCCAGCAGCAAACCTACCTACGAGCAGTACTTC.

As DNA, the CDR3 is TGCGCCAGCAGCCAAGAGACGGGACTAGCGGGAGTAGGGGAGACCCAGTACTTC. This sequence encodes CASSQETGLAGVGETQYF. J is TRBJ2-5 and V is TRBV4-3; TRBD2 aligns across 14 bases. After removal of 0 bases from V and 5 bases from J, the junction contained 8 bases not matched to a gene. CDR1 is LGHNA, CDR2 YSLEER, per germline. The CDR3 has 18 amino acids.